This T cell receptor (beta chain) comes out of a study of T cells in Graves' hyperthyroidism and ophthalmopathy. Template material for amplifying TCR beta CDR3 regions consisted of RNA transcripts. Researchers ran a first-round RT-PCR on the TCR CDR3 using the HTBI primer set. TCRdb fed the multiplex PCR reads into MiXCR, producing one record per CDR3 protein. The sample holds over 45,000 distinct CDR3 sequences, about 49% seen once. V was clipped by 3 bases and J by 9 bases, with 11 bases between them. This CDR3 has 12 amino acids. Per the germline V gene, CDR1 is SNHLY and CDR2 is FYNNEI. Not enrolled were patients with uncontrolled infection, other autoimmune disease, pregnancy or lactation. On this clonotype itself: What it binds is not known.

Overall study results and limits: Blood held most thyroid clonotypes expanded above 0.001 frequency.

Sequencing was performed on blood. This receptor was identified in a woman between 25 and 40 years old with Graves' ophthalmopathy. The rearrangement uses TRBV2 and TRBJ2-5; the D is unclear. CDR3 loop: CASSDSSQPQYF. CDR3 DNA: TGTGCCAGCAGTGACAGTAGTCAGCCCCAGTACTTC.